The 5 T cell receptor beta chains below all came from one sample that was sequenced in a study of blood T cell repertoires in COVID-19. Measured with immunoSEQ multiplex PCR; TCRdb has only the in-frame clones, and not every one. The repertoire includes more than 250,000 clones, over 65% of them detected once, and about 4.5% sits in the top ten. Sequencing was done on a sample of peripheral blood. These receptors were collected from a man between 60 and 70 years old who had recovered from COVID-19.

The rearrangement links TRBV14 to TRBJ1-2; no clear D gene. Germline V lookup: CDR1 SGHDN, CDR2 FVKESK. The CDR3 length is 15 residues. V was pared by 0 bases and J by 4 bases, with 12 bases between. The CDR3 nucleotides read TGTGCCAGCAGCCAAGAATGGTCGACACTCTATGGCTACACCTTC. Translating it yields CASSQEWSTLYGYTF.

The chain joins TRBV7-9 to TRBJ2-7; D may be TRBD2 (5 bases). V lost 0 bases and J 7 bases, leaving 7 bases between the germline ends. This CDR3 is built from 12 residues. The germline CDR1 and CDR2 sequences are SEHNR and FQNEAQ (reference sequence). CDR3 coding DNA: TGTGCCAGCAGCTTAGCGGCGGGTGAGCAGTACTTC. It yields the protein CASSLAAGEQYF.

This clone came up once. The chain links TRBV30 to TRBJ2-7; maybe TRBD2 (5 bases). CDR3 length: 15 amino acids. V shed 3 bases and J shed 0 bases, with 15 bases lying between them. The germline CDR1 and CDR2 sequences are GTSNPN and SVGIG (reference sequence). The CDR3 spells CAWSPGLIISYEQYF. Here the CDR3 DNA reads TGTGCCTGGAGCCCCGGACTGATAATCTCCTACGAGCAGTACTTC.

The genes are TRBV30 and TRBJ1-5; D ambiguous. With 4 bases removed from V and 6 bases from J, the gap between germline ends came to 7 bases. The CDR3 length is 11 residues. In germline, CDR1 is GTSNPN, CDR2 SVGIG (reference sequence). Here the CDR3 DNA reads TGTGCCTGGAATCTCGGTCAGCCCCAGCATTTT. It yields the protein CAWNLGQPQHF.

There are many counts of this clone. This rearrangement joins TRBV28 to TRBJ2-2, with TRBD2 matching over 7 bases. The CDR3 length is 18 residues. Germline loops: CDR1 MDHEN, CDR2 SYDVKM. Unmatched junction bases numbered 14, after V lost 5 bases and J lost 2 bases. In DNA form, the CDR3 reads TGTGCCAGCAGTCCCCGAATGGGGGGGAATAGTAACACCGGGGAGCTGTTTTTT. Its translation: CASSPRMGGNSNTGELFF.